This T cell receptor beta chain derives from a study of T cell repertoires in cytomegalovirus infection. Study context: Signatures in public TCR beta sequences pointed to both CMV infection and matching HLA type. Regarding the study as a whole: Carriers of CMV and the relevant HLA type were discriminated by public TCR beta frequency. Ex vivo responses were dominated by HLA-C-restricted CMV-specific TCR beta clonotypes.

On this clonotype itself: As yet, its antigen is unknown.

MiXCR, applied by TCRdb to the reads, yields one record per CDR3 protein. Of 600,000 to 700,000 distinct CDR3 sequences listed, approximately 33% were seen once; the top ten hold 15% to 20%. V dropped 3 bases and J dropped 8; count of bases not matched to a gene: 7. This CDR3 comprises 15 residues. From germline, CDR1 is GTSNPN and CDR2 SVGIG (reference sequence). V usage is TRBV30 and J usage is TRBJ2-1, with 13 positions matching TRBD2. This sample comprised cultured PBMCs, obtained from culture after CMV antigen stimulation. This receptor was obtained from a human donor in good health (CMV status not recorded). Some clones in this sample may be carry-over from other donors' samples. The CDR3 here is CAWRIGLAGVHEQFF. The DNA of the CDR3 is TGTGCCTGGAGGATAGGACTAGCGGGAGTGCATGAGCAGTTCTTC.